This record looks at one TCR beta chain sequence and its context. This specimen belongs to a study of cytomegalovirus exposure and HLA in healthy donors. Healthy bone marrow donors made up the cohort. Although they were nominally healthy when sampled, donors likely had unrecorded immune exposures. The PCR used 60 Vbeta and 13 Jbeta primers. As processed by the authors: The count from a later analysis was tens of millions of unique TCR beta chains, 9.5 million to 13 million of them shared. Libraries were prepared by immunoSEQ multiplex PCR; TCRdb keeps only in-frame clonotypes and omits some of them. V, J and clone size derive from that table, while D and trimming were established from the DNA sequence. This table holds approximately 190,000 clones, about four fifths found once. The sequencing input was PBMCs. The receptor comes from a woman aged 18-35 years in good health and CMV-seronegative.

In DNA form, the CDR3 reads TGTGCCATCAGTGCTCTACCTGGGGGAGGATCCTATAATTCACCCCTCCACTTT. It encodes CAISALPGGGSYNSPLHF. The V and J genes are TRBV10-3 and TRBJ1-6; D possibly corresponds to TRBD1 (5 bases). Looked up from germline, CDR1 is ENHRY and CDR2 is SYGVKD. The CDR3 runs to 18 residues. Trimming left V 4 bases short and J 1 base short, with 17 bases between.